This T cell receptor (beta chain) appears in the sequencing data of a study of blood T cells in healthy people across ages. Overall study context: About one barcoded beta molecule per two T cells came from capture by template switching.

Total RNA amounts of at least 6 micrograms were extracted per sample. Germline CDR1 is SGHAT and CDR2 is FQNNGV. Trimming pared 6 bases from V and 6 bases from J, leaving 6 bases between. The CDR3 consists of 11 residues. The authors ran a second PCR of about 7 to 11 cycles using a sample-barcoded 5' primer and a J-beta primer mix. Using its own MiXCR run on the 5' RACE reads, TCRdb lists one record per CDR3 protein. Of 700,000 or so distinct CDR3 sequences listed, 35% to 50% are singletons. The sequenced material came from blood. The receptor was isolated from an elderly man in good health. This chain links TRBV11-2 with TRBJ2-4; D call uncertain. The CDR3 reads CASSDGNIQYF. The CDR3 DNA reads TGTGCCAGCAGTGATGGAAACATTCAGTACTTC.